This T cell receptor (beta chain) comes out of a study of T cells in Graves' hyperthyroidism and ophthalmopathy. Uncontrolled infections, other autoimmune diseases, pregnancy or lactation led to exclusion of patients. An approximately 10 ml volume of fresh peripheral blood provided the PBMCs. This clonotype was seen ten or more times. The CDR3 has 16 amino acids. V lost 1 base, J lost 2 bases, and 11 bases lay in between. CDR1 and CDR2 (germline): SGHVS, FQNEAQ. RNA transcripts gave rise to amplified TCR beta CDR3 regions. An initial round of RT-PCR targeting the TCR CDR3 relied on the HTBI primer set. TCRdb ran MiXCR on the multiplex PCR reads and lists one entry per CDR3 protein. The sample records approximately 690,000 distinct CDR3 sequences, about 14% being singletons.

The receptor was isolated from a woman between 45 and 60 years old with Graves' ophthalmopathy. Sequenced material: blood. This chain uses TRBV7-8 with TRBJ2-2; no clear D. This CDR3 is CASSLVGFPNTGELFF. For the CDR3, the DNA is TGTGCCAGCAGCTTAGTCGGTTTTCCTAACACCGGGGAGCTGTTTTTT.